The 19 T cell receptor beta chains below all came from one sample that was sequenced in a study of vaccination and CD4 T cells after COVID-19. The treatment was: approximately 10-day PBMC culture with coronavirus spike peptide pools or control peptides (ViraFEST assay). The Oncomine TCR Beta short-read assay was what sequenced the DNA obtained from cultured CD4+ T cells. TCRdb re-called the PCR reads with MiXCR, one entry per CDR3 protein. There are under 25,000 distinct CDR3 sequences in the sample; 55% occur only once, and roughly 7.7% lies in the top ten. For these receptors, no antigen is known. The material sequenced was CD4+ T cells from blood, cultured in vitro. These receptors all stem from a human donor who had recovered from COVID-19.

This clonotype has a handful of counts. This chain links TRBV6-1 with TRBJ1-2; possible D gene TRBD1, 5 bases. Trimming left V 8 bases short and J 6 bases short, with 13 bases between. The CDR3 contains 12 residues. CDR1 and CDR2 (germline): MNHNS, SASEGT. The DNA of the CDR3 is TGTGCCAGCCGGATGACAGACCATGGCTACACCTTC. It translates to CASRMTDHGYTF.

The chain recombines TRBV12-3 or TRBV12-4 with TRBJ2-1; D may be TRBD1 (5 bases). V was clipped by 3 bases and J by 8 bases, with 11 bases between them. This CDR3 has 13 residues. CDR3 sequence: CASSLGQTHEQFF. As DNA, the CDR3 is TGTGCCAGCAGTTTGGGGCAGACCCATGAGCAGTTCTTC.

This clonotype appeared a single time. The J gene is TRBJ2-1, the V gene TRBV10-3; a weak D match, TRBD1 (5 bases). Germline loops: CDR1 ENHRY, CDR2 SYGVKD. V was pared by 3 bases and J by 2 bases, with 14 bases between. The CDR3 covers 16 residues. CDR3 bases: TGTGCCATCAGTGATACGAACAGGTCCGCCTACAATGAGCAGTTCTTC. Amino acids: CAISDTNRSAYNEQFF.

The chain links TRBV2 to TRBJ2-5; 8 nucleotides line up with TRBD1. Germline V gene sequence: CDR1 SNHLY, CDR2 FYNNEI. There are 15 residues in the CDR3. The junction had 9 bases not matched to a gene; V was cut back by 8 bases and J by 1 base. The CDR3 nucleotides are TGTGCCAGCGTACCGGGACAGGTGATCCAAGAGACCCAGTACTTC. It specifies CASVPGQVIQETQYF.

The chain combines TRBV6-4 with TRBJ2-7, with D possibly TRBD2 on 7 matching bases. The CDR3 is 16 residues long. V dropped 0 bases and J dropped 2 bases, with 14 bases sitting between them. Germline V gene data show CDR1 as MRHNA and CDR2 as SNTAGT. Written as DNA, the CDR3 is TGTGCCAGCAGTGACTCGAGACGGGGGGCTCCCTACGAGCAGTACTTC. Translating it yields CASSDSRRGAPYEQYF.

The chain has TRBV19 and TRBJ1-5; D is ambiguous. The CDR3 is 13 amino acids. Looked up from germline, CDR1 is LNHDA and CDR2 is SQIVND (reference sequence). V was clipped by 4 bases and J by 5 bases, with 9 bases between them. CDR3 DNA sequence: TGTGCCAGTAGTAAGGCAGCTGATCAGCCCCAGCATTTT. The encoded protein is CASSKAADQPQHF.

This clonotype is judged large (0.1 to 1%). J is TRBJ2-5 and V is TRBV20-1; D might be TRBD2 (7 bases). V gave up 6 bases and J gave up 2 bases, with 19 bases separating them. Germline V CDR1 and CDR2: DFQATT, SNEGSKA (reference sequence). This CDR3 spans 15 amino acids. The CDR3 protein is CSAPGASGSQETQYF. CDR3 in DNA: TGCAGTGCGCCAGGGGCTAGCGGCAGTCAAGAGACCCAGTACTTC.

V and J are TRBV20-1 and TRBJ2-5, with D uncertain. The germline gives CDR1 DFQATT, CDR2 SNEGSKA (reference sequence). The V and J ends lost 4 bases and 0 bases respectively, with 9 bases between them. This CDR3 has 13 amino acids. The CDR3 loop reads CSATRTHQETQYF. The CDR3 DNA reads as TGCAGTGCTACCCGGACCCACCAAGAGACCCAGTACTTC.

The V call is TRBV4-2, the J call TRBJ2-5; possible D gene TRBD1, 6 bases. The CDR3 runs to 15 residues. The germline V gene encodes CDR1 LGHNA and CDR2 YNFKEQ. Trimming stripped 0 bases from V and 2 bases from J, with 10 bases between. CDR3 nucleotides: TGTGCCAGCAGCCAAGAGAGAACAGGGCAAGAGACCCAGTACTTC. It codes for CASSQERTGQETQYF.

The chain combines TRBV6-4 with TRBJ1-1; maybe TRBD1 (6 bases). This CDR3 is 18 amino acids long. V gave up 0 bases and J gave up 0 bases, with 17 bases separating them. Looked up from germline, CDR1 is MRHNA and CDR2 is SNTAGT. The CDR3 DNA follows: TGTGCCAGCAGTGACTCGAGGAGCCGAGGACAGATGAACACTGAAGCTTTCTTT. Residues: CASSDSRSRGQMNTEAFF.

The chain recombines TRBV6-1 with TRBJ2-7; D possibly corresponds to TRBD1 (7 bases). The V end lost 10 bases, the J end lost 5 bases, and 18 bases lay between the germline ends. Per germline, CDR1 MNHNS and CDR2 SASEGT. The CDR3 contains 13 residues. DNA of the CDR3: TGTGCCACCGCAGGGGGGATTGGCAACGAGCAGTACTTC. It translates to CATAGGIGNEQYF.

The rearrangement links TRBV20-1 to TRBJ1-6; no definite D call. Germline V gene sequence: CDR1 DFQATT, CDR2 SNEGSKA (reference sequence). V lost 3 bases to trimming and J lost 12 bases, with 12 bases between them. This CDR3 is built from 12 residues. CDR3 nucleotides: TGCAGTGCTAGGGCCCTGTGGGGACCCCTCCACTTT. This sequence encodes CSARALWGPLHF.

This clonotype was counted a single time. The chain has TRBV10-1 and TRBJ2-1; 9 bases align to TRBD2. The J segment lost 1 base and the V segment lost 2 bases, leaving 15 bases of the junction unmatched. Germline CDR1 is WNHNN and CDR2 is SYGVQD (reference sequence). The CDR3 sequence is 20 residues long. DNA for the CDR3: TGCGCCAGCAGTGAGCCACACACGACGCGGGAGGGCCCGTCCTACAATGAGCAGTTCTTC. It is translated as CASSEPHTTREGPSYNEQFF.

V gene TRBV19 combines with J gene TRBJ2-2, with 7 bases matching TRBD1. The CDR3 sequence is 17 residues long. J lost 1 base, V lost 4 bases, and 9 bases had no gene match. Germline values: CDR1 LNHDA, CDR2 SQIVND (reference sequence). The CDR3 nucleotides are TGTGCCAGTAGTACGGACCGGGACAGTAAGAACACCGGGGAGCTGTTTTTT. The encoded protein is CASSTDRDSKNTGELFF.

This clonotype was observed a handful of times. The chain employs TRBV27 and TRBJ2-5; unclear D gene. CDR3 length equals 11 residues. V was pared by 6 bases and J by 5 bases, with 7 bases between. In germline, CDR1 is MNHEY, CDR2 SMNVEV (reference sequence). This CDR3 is CASSTGETQYF. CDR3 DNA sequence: TGTGCCAGCAGCACCGGGGAGACCCAGTACTTC.

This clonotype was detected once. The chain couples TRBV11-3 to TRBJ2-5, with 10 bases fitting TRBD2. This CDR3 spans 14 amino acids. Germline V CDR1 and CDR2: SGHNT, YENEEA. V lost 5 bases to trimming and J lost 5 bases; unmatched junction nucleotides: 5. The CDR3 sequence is CASSQVTSGETQYF. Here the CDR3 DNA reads TGTGCCAGCAGCCAGGTGACTAGCGGGGAGACCCAGTACTTC.

CDR3 sequence reads: CASSEPPVYEQYF. The DNA for the CDR3 is TGTGCCAGCAGTGAACCTCCTGTCTACGAGCAGTACTTC. The chain links TRBV2 to TRBJ2-7; D is unclear. The CDR3 runs 13 residues. Germline CDR1 reads SNHLY; CDR2 reads FYNNEI. Trimming shortened V by 2 bases and J by 3 bases, and 8 bases separated the two germline ends.

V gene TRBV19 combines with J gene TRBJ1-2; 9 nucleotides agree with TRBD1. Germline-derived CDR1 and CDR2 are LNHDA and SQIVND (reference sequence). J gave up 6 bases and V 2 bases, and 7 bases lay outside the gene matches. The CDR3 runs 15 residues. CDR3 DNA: TGTGCCAGTAGTATAACCCGGGACAGGGTTAATGGCTACACCTTC. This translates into CASSITRDRVNGYTF.

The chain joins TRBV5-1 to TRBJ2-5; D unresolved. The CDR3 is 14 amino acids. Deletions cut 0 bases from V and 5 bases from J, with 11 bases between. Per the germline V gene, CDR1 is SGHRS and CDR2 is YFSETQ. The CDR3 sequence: CASSLGLPQETQYF. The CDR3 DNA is TGCGCCAGCAGCTTGGGCCTCCCTCAGGAGACCCAGTACTTC.